The 5 T cell receptor beta chains presented below share a single source sample, sequenced in a study of shared clonotypes between healthy human individuals. Libraries were prepared by immunoSEQ multiplex PCR; TCRdb keeps only in-frame clonotypes and omits some of them. The sample shows roughly 1,800,000 clones, roughly 94% of them seen only once. CD45RO negativity and positive selection for CCR7 defined naive CD8 cells, a population that excluded terminally differentiated effector memory CD45RA+ cells. The sample consisted of naive CD8+ T cells sorted from blood. All receptors come from a man aged 18 to 35 in good health.

This clone was detected only a few times. The chain uses TRBV9 and TRBJ2-3, with D possibly matching TRBD1 (6 bases). V lost 3 bases, J lost 0 bases, and 11 bases lay in between. The germline V gene has CDR1 SGDLS and CDR2 YYNGEE. This CDR3 spans 15 amino acids. CDR3 in amino acids: CASSEGVASTDTQYF. CDR3 sequence (DNA): TGTGCCAGCAGCGAGGGGGTGGCTAGCACAGATACGCAGTATTTT.

The chain combines TRBV19 with TRBJ2-1, with 7 bases fitting TRBD1. V shed 5 bases, J shed 3 bases, and the junction held 4 bases outside the gene matches. Per the germline V gene, CDR1 is LNHDA and CDR2 is SQIVND (reference sequence). The CDR3 totals 14 residues. CDR3 nucleotides: TGTGCCAGTAGTTTGGGACAGTTCTACAATGAGCAGTTCTTC. Translation: CASSLGQFYNEQFF. The whole variable domain, remainder taken from reference TRBV19 and TRBJ2-1, is DGGITQSPKYLFRKEGQNVTLSCEQNLNHDAMYWYRQDPGQGLRLIYYSQIVNDFQKGDIAEGYSVSREKKESFPLTVTSAQKNPTAFYLCASSLGQFYNEQFFGPGTRLTVL.

A word on this clone: The identical CDR3 is also encoded by other nucleotide sequences in the sample. The chain joins TRBV28 to TRBJ2-7; D is unclear. Germline lookup yields CDR1 MDHEN and CDR2 SYDVKM. The CDR3 sequence is 11 residues long. V lost 5 bases to trimming and J lost 3 bases, with 5 bases between them. Here the CDR3 reads CASSNSYEQYF. The CDR3 DNA reads as TGTGCCAGCAGTAACAGCTACGAGCAGTACTTC.

This sequence joins TRBV6-5 and TRBJ1-2; D is unresolved. The CDR3 has 13 amino acids. V gave up 2 bases and J gave up 4 bases, with 8 bases separating them. The V gene's germline CDR1 is MNHEY and CDR2 SVGAGI. In DNA, the CDR3 is TGTGCCAGCAGTTACGTCGGCGGCTATGGCTACACCTTC. Amino acid sequence: CASSYVGGYGYTF.

The CDR3 nucleotides read TGCGCCAGCAGCTTGCAAACAGGCTACGAGCAGTACTTC. This sequence encodes CASSLQTGYEQYF. The chain employs TRBV5-1 and TRBJ2-7, with D perhaps TRBD1 (5 bases). The ends were cut back, 1 base at V and 3 bases at J, with 8 bases in the middle. The CDR3 has 13 amino acids. Germline values: CDR1 SGHRS, CDR2 YFSETQ. Full variable domain (outside the CDR3, taken from reference TRBV5-1 and TRBJ2-7): KAGVTQTPRYLIKTRGQQVTLSCSPISGHRSVSWYQQTPGQGLQFLFEYFSETQRNKGNFPGRFSGRQFSNSRSEMNVSTLELGDSALYLCASSLQTGYEQYFGPGTRLTVT.